The T cell receptor (beta chain) under discussion was sequenced for a study of T cells in Graves' hyperthyroidism and ophthalmopathy. There are 16 residues in the CDR3. With 6 bases removed from V and 6 bases from J, the gap between germline ends came to 21 bases. Amplification targeted TCR beta CDR3 regions from RNA transcripts. First-round RT-PCR of the TCR CDR3 relied on the HTBI primer set. TCRdb re-derived calls from the multiplex PCR reads in MiXCR, one entry per CDR3 protein. The sample holds 500,000 to 650,000 distinct CDR3 sequences, roughly 15% seen once. The sample holds many counts of this clonotype.

Sequencing used blood. V and J are TRBV12-3 or TRBV12-4 and TRBJ1-5, with a tentative D call TRBD1 (5 bases). The receptor comes from a woman between 40 and 50 years old with Graves' hyperthyroidism. In DNA, the CDR3 is TGTGCCAGCAGCCCTGAGACAGTAATAGGGAGTCAGCCCCAGCATTTT. Its translation: CASSPETVIGSQPQHF.